Presented here are 30 T cell receptor beta chains from one specimen sequenced in a study of blood T cell repertoires in COVID-19. The assay was immunoSEQ multiplex PCR, and TCRdb's table has in-frame clones only and misses some. The sample lists approximately 280,000 clones; about nine tenths were seen once. Source material: peripheral blood. Receptors originate from a woman aged 55-70 years with acute or convalescent COVID-19.

The chain joins TRBV4-1 to TRBJ1-5, with D unclear. The length of the CDR3 is 15 residues. V was cut by 2 bases and J by 2 bases, with 10 bases left in between. Germline CDR1 is MGHRA and CDR2 is YSYEKL. CDR3 sequence: CASSQRGVGNQPQHF. Written as DNA, the CDR3 is TGCGCCAGCAGCCAACGCGGGGTTGGCAATCAGCCCCAGCATTTT.

This clone has more than one count but fewer than ten. The V and J genes are TRBV7-3 and TRBJ2-1; 12 nucleotides align to TRBD1. This CDR3 is built from 16 residues. J lost 9 bases, V lost 1 base, and 7 bases had no gene match. The germline CDR1 and CDR2 sequences are SGHTA and FQGTGA. CDR3 DNA: TGTGCCAGCAGCTTAATCTTAGGGACAGGGGGCAGTGAGCAGTTCTTC. Its protein product is CASSLILGTGGSEQFF.

This chain links TRBV11-1 with TRBJ2-1; D unresolved. The CDR3 runs 11 residues. Germline CDR1 and CDR2: SGHAT and FQDESV (reference sequence). V was clipped by 9 bases and J by 2 bases, with 5 bases between them. The CDR3 protein is CASQAYNEQFF. In nucleotides, the CDR3 is TGTGCCAGTCAGGCCTACAATGAGCAGTTCTTC.

The chain uses TRBV12-3 or TRBV12-4 and TRBJ1-1; 7 nucleotides match TRBD1. The V and J ends lost 3 bases and 5 bases, in that order; junction bases with no gene match: 3. CDR3 length equals 13 residues. The CDR3 region is CASSFQGETEAFF. The CDR3 bases are TGTGCCAGCAGTTTCCAGGGGGAGACTGAAGCTTTCTTT.

The chain has TRBV7-3 and TRBJ2-7, with a possible D match to TRBD1 (6 bases). From germline, CDR1 is SGHTA and CDR2 FQGTGA. Between the trimmed V and J ends, which lost 4 bases and 2 bases, there was a span of 15 bases. CDR3 length equals 15 residues. The CDR3 here is CASSSTPGTPYEQYF. The CDR3 bases are TGTGCCAGCAGCTCCACCCCCGGGACACCCTACGAGCAGTACTTC. Combining the CDR3 with reference TRBV7-3 and TRBJ2-7 gives the whole variable domain GAGVSQTPSNKVTEKGKYVELRCDPISGHTALYWYRQSLGQGPEFLIYFQGTGAADDSGLPNDRFFAVRPEGSVSTLKIQRTERGDSAVYLCASSSTPGTPYEQYFGPGTRLTVT.

The chain has TRBV2 and TRBJ2-7; D possibly corresponds to TRBD1 (6 bases). The germline V gene encodes CDR1 SNHLY and CDR2 FYNNEI. The CDR3 is 14 amino acids. V dropped 7 bases and J dropped 5 bases, with 18 bases sitting between them. CDR3 sequence (DNA): TGTGCCAGCACCCCGTGGACAGCCCTCCACGAGCAGTACTTC. It translates to CASTPWTALHEQYF. Variable domain in full (rest from reference TRBV2 and TRBJ2-7): EPEVTQTPSHQVTQMGQEVILRCVPISNHLYFYWYRQILGQKVEFLVSFYNNEISEKSEIFDDQFSVERPDGSNFTLKIRSTKLEDSAMYFCASTPWTALHEQYFGPGTRLTVT.

The chain has TRBV29-1 and TRBJ1-1; D perhaps matches TRBD1 (6 bases). The V gene's germline CDR1 is SQVTM and CDR2 ANQGSEA. V lost 1 base, J lost 5 bases, and 11 bases lay in between. The CDR3 is 13 residues long. The chain's CDR3 is CSVEANRATEAFF. CDR3 bases: TGCAGCGTTGAAGCAAACAGGGCGACTGAAGCTTTCTTT.

This chain joins TRBV6-2 or TRBV6-3 and TRBJ2-1; TRBD2 might be the D (5 bases). Trimming pared 5 bases from V and 1 base from J, leaving 6 bases between. The CDR3 runs 13 residues. Looked up from germline, CDR1 is MNHEY and CDR2 is SVGEGT. CDR3 residues: CASSPGSYNEQFF. Here the CDR3 DNA reads TGTGCCAGCAGTCCGGGGTCCTACAATGAGCAGTTCTTC.

V is TRBV28 and J is TRBJ2-1; D perhaps matches TRBD1 (5 bases). Trimming took off 7 bases at V and 4 bases at J, with 14 bases between the two ends. Germline lookup yields CDR1 MDHEN and CDR2 SYDVKM. CDR3 size: 14 residues. CDR3 residues: CASIIGAGYNEQFF. CDR3 bases: TGTGCCAGCATAATCGGCGCAGGGTACAATGAGCAGTTCTTC.

The chain recombines TRBV4-1 with TRBJ1-5, with a possible D match to TRBD1 (5 bases). The CDR3 covers 13 residues. Germline CDR1 MGHRA, CDR2 YSYEKL. Trimming pared 1 base from V and 9 bases from J, leaving 10 bases between. CDR3 protein: CASSQGGSTPQHF. CDR3 nucleotides: TGCGCCAGCAGCCAAGGGGGCAGTACGCCCCAGCATTTT.

The rearrangement joins TRBV14 to TRBJ2-5; the match to TRBD2 covers 9 bases. This CDR3 contains 14 residues. Trimming cost V 5 bases and J 5 bases; bases outside gene matches: 6. From germline, CDR1 is SGHDN and CDR2 FVKESK. The CDR3 coding sequence is TGTGCCAGCAGCGGCGGGGGGGCGAGGGAGACCCAGTACTTC. As protein: CASSGGGARETQYF. The entire variable domain, with the rest obtained from reference TRBV14 and TRBJ2-5, is as follows: EAGVTQFPSHSVIEKGQTVTLRCDPISGHDNLYWYRRVMGKEIKFLLHFVKESKQDESGMPNNRFLAERTGGTYSTLKVQPAELEDSGVYFCASSGGGARETQYFGPGTRLLVL.

CDR3 nucleotide sequence: TGTGCCAGCAGCTTGGACCCCGGGACAGGGGGCGGCGAGCAGTACTTC. Its protein product is CASSLDPGTGGGEQYF. V and J are TRBV5-5 and TRBJ2-7; 12 positions agree with TRBD1. The CDR3 runs to 16 residues. CDR1 and CDR2 from the germline V gene are SGHKS and YYEKEE (reference sequence). After removal of 0 bases from V and 6 bases from J, the junction contained 7 bases not matched to a gene.

This clone was found a few times. The J gene is TRBJ2-7, the V gene TRBV28; 13 nucleotides agree with TRBD2. CDR3 length equals 18 residues. J was trimmed by 0 bases and V by 2 bases; bases with no gene match: 7. Germline lookup yields CDR1 MDHEN and CDR2 SYDVKM. CDR3 DNA: TGTGCCAGCAGTTTAGTGGGGACTAGCGGGATTCGCTCCTACGAGCAGTACTTC. It encodes CASSLVGTSGIRSYEQYF. Drawing the rest from reference TRBV28 and TRBJ2-7, the complete variable domain is DVKVTQSSRYLVKRTGEKVFLECVQDMDHENMFWYRQDPGLGLRLIYFSYDVKMKEKGDIPEGYSVSREKKERFSLILESASTNQTSMYLCASSLVGTSGIRSYEQYFGPGTRLTVT.

This rearrangement joins TRBV7-8 to TRBJ2-1; perhaps TRBD2 as D (6 bases). The CDR3 has 15 residues. Trimming shortened V by 6 bases and J by 0 bases, and 12 bases separated the two germline ends. CDR1 SGHVS and CDR2 FQNEAQ come from the germline V gene. As DNA, the CDR3 is TGTGCCAGCAGGCCTACTAGCAACTCCTACAATGAGCAGTTCTTC. Amino acids: CASRPTSNSYNEQFF.

This rearrangement joins TRBV9 to TRBJ1-2; D may be TRBD1 (6 bases). CDR3 length equals 15 residues. Germline CDR1 and CDR2: SGDLS and YYNGEE. The ends were cut back, 8 bases at V and 6 bases at J, with 23 bases in the middle. In DNA, the CDR3 is TGTGCCAGTACCGAGACGTTACAGGGAAGCCATGGCTACACCTTC. Its protein product is CASTETLQGSHGYTF.

The gene calls are TRBV2 and TRBJ1-2; unclear D gene. Germline V gene lookup returns CDR1 SNHLY and CDR2 FYNNEI. Trimming left V 1 base short and J 2 bases short, with 8 bases between. This CDR3 is built from 14 residues. CDR3 sequence: CASSEDGANYGYTF. The CDR3 nucleotides read TGTGCCAGCAGTGAAGACGGAGCGAACTATGGCTACACCTTC.

The V gene is TRBV7-8, the J gene TRBJ2-1; D possibly corresponds to TRBD1 (7 bases). The CDR3 totals 21 residues. V was shortened by 2 bases and J by 0 bases, with 26 bases between the two germline ends. Germline lookup yields CDR1 SGHVS and CDR2 FQNEAQ. As DNA, the CDR3 is TGTGCCAGCAGCTTACCTAGCGCTGGGGACCGTAACAGGGGCTCCTACAATGAGCAGTTCTTC. Its protein product is CASSLPSAGDRNRGSYNEQFF.

This rearrangement joins TRBV5-6 to TRBJ2-1, with 9 bases that match TRBD2. Germline V CDR1 and CDR2: SGHDT, YYEEEE. The trim removed 4 bases at V and 9 bases at J, leaving 14 bases unmatched. CDR3 length equals 16 residues. The CDR3 loop reads CASSVLPGGGAGEQFF. The CDR3 DNA sequence: TGTGCCAGCAGCGTCCTCCCGGGCGGGGGGGCCGGTGAGCAGTTCTTC.

The chain joins TRBV14 to TRBJ2-7, with 7 bases lining up with TRBD2. The CDR3 is made up of 15 amino acids. Germline-derived CDR1 and CDR2 are SGHDN and FVKESK. Losses at the gene ends were 4 bases for V and 2 bases for J; bases not matched to a gene: 8. DNA of the CDR3: TGTGCCAGCAGCCGGGGCCCAGCGGGGCCCTACGAGCAGTACTTC. This translates into CASSRGPAGPYEQYF.

This clone has a handful of counts. The CDR3 spells CASSLGRGSDEKLFF. The CDR3 bases are TGCGCCAGCAGCTTGGGTAGGGGGAGCGATGAAAAACTGTTTTTT. V gene TRBV5-1 combines with J gene TRBJ1-4; D is possibly TRBD1 (6 bases). Trimming pared 0 bases from V and 6 bases from J, leaving 12 bases between. The CDR3 is 15 amino acids. CDR1 and CDR2 from the germline V gene are SGHRS and YFSETQ.

V is TRBV6-6 and J is TRBJ1-1, with D perhaps TRBD1 (5 bases). This CDR3 is built from 12 residues. Between the trimmed V and J ends, which lost 2 bases and 6 bases, there was a span of 7 bases. Germline V gene data show CDR1 as MNHNY and CDR2 as SVGAGI (reference sequence). Written as DNA, the CDR3 is TGTGCCAGCAGTTACCCAGGGTCTGAAGCTTTCTTT. It codes for CASSYPGSEAFF.

V gene TRBV29-1 combines with J gene TRBJ2-7, with 9 bases lining up with TRBD1. Germline V gives CDR1 SQVTM, CDR2 ANQGSEA. The CDR3 has 13 amino acids. Trimming cost V 1 base and J 3 bases; bases outside gene matches: 1. The CDR3 sequence: CSVEAGQGYEQYF. CDR3 DNA: TGCAGCGTTGAAGCGGGACAGGGCTACGAGCAGTACTTC.

The chain joins TRBV6-2 or TRBV6-3 to TRBJ2-7, with D possibly matching TRBD1 (5 bases). Between the trimmed V and J ends, which lost 7 bases and 5 bases, there was a span of 24 bases. This CDR3 region has 16 residues. Germline V gene data show CDR1 as MNHEY and CDR2 as SVGEGT. CDR3 DNA sequence: TGTGCCAGCAACCCTAGGGGTTGGCAGGCAGGCCACGAGCAGTACTTC. This translates into CASNPRGWQAGHEQYF.

The chain couples TRBV29-1 to TRBJ1-1, with no clear D. The CDR3 totals 13 residues. Germline V CDR1 and CDR2: SQVTM, ANQGSEA. V was trimmed by 0 bases and J by 3 bases, leaving 8 bases between them. The CDR3 is CSVEDSGYTEAFF. CDR3 nucleotide sequence: TGCAGCGTTGAAGATTCGGGGTACACTGAAGCTTTCTTT.

The chain combines TRBV27 with TRBJ2-1; TRBD2 aligns across 10 bases. Looked up from germline, CDR1 is MNHEY and CDR2 is SMNVEV (reference sequence). There are 15 residues in the CDR3. V lost 7 bases to trimming and J lost 8 bases; unmatched junction nucleotides: 11. The CDR3 reads CASTTTSGNYYEQFF. CDR3 nucleotide sequence: TGTGCCAGCACCACAACTAGCGGGAATTACTATGAGCAGTTCTTC.

V is TRBV27 and J is TRBJ1-5, with 9 bases identical to TRBD1. Unmatched junction bases numbered 3, after V lost 5 bases and J lost 4 bases. The CDR3 totals 14 residues. CDR1 is MNHEY and CDR2 is SMNVEV in the germline V gene (reference sequence). The CDR3 nucleotides read TGTGCCAGCAGTCGCGGGACAGGGAATCAGCCCCAGCATTTT. Its protein product is CASSRGTGNQPQHF.

The chain carries TRBV15 and TRBJ1-5; 9 positions agree with TRBD1. Losses at the gene ends were 0 bases for V and 5 bases for J; bases not matched to a gene: 2. In germline, CDR1 is LNHNV, CDR2 YYDKDF (reference sequence). This CDR3 comprises 15 residues. The CDR3 DNA reads TGTGCCACCAGCAGAGAGGGACAGGGATATCAGCCCCAGCATTTT. Translating it yields CATSREGQGYQPQHF.

The chain recombines TRBV15 with TRBJ1-6; D not resolved. Looked up from germline, CDR1 is LNHNV and CDR2 is YYDKDF (reference sequence). This CDR3 is built from 13 residues. V lost 0 bases and J lost 7, with 4 bases in between. In DNA form, the CDR3 reads TGTGCCACCAGCAGAGATCTCAATTCACCCCTCCACTTT. It yields the protein CATSRDLNSPLHF. The whole variable domain, filled in from reference TRBV15 and TRBJ1-6, reads DAMVIQNPRYQVTQFGKPVTLSCSQTLNHNVMYWYQQKSSQAPKLLFHYYDKDFNNEADTPDNFQSRRPNTSFCFLDIRSPGLGDTAMYLCATSRDLNSPLHFGNGTRLTVT.

The chain carries TRBV6-6 and TRBJ2-2; 8 bases agree with TRBD1. The germline gives CDR1 MNHNY, CDR2 SVGAGI (reference sequence). There are 15 residues in the CDR3. The junction had 7 bases not matched to a gene; V was cut back by 6 bases and J by 4 bases. The CDR3 protein is CASRETGVGTGELFF. CDR3 DNA: TGTGCCAGCAGGGAGACAGGGGTGGGCACCGGGGAGCTGTTTTTT.

V gene TRBV7-9 combines with J gene TRBJ2-7, with 8 bases aligning to TRBD2. This CDR3 spans 15 amino acids. The germline gives CDR1 SEHNR, CDR2 FQNEAQ (reference sequence). J gave up 6 bases and V 2 bases, and 9 bases lay outside the gene matches. The CDR3 DNA reads TGTGCCAGCAGCTTACATAACGGGGGGGAAGTCGAGCAGTACTTC. Translating gives CASSLHNGGEVEQYF.